This T cell receptor (beta chain) was profiled in a study of T cell changes during pregnancy in multiple sclerosis. Measured with immunoSEQ multiplex PCR; TCRdb has only the in-frame clones, and not every one. Here the sample spans about 31,000 clones, under 95% being singletons. This clone occurred a few times. The CDR3 contains 13 residues. Germline V gene sequence: CDR1 SEHNR, CDR2 FQNEAQ (reference sequence). V dropped 5 bases and J dropped 0 bases, with 7 bases sitting between them. This sequence originates from a female donor with multiple sclerosis, enrolled in a pregnancy study. J is TRBJ1-2 and V is TRBV7-9, with D uncertain. Material: CD4+ T cells from peripheral blood mononuclear cells, obtained in the second trimester of pregnancy. CDR3 region: CASSPESNYGYTF. For the CDR3, the DNA is TGTGCCAGCAGCCCCGAGTCTAACTATGGCTACACCTTC.